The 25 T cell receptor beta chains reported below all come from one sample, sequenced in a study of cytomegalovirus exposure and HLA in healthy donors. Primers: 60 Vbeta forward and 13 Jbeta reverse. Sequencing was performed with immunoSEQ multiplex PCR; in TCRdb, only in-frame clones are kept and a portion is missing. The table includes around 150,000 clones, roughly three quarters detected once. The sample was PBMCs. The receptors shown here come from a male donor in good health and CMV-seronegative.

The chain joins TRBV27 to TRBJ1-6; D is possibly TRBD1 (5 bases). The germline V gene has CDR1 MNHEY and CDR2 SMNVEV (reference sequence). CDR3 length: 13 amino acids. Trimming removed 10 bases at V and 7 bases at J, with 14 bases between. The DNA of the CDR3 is TGTGCCACGCGTGGGGGAGGCAATTCACCCCTCCACTTT. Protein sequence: CATRGGGNSPLHF.

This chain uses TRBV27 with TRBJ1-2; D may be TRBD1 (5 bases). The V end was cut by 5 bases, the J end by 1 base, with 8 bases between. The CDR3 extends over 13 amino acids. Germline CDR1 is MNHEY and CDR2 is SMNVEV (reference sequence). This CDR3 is CASSPDSNYGYTF. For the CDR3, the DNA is TGTGCCAGCAGTCCTGACAGTAACTATGGCTACACCTTC.

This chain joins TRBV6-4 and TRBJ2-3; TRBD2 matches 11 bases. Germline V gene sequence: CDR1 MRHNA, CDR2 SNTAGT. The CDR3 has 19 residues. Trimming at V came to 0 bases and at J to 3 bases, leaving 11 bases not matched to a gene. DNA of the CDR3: TGTGCCAGCAGTGACTCGAAGATGGGTAGCGGGGGGGGTACAGATACGCAGTATTTT. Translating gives CASSDSKMGSGGGTDTQYF.

CDR3 sequence reads: CASSLGNPGQAYYGYTF. The DNA of the CDR3 is TGTGCCAGCAGTTTAGGGAATCCGGGACAGGCGTACTATGGCTACACCTTC. This rearrangement joins TRBV27 to TRBJ1-2; 8 bases are shared with TRBD1. This CDR3 has 17 residues. V shed 2 bases and J 3 bases; nucleotides not matched to a gene: 11. Germline V gene data show CDR1 as MNHEY and CDR2 as SMNVEV (reference sequence).

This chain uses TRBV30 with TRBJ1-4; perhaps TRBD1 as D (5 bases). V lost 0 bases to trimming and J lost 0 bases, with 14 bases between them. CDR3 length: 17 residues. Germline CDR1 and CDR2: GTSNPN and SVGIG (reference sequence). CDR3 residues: CAWSVPRGYSTNEKLFF. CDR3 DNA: TGTGCCTGGAGTGTACCACGGGGGTACTCAACTAATGAAAAACTGTTTTTT.

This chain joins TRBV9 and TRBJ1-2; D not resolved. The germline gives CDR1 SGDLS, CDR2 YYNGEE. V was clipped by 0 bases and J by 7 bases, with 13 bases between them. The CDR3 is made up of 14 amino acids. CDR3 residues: CASSVGRKAGGYTF. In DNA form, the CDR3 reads TGTGCCAGCAGCGTAGGGCGCAAGGCGGGTGGCTACACCTTC.

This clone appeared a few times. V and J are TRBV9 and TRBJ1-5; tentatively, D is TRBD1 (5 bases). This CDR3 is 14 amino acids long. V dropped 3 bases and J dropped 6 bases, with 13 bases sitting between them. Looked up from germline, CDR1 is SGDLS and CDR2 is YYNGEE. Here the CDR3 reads CASSAGGEGQPQHF. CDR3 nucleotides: TGTGCCAGCAGCGCGGGGGGGGAAGGTCAGCCCCAGCATTTT.

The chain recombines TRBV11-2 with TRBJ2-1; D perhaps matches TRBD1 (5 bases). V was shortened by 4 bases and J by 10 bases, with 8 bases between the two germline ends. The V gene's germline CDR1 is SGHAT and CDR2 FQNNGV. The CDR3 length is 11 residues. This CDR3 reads CASSSKGEQFF. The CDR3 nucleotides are TGTGCCAGCAGCTCTAAGGGGGAGCAGTTCTTC.

Here the CDR3 DNA reads TGCGCCAGCAGCACTGGGACAGGGGACTATGGCTACACCTTC. Translated: CASSTGTGDYGYTF. The chain recombines TRBV5-1 with TRBJ1-2; 10 nucleotides align to TRBD1. The CDR3 has 14 residues. The trim removed 4 bases at V and 3 bases at J, leaving 3 bases unmatched. Germline CDR1 SGHRS, CDR2 YFSETQ.

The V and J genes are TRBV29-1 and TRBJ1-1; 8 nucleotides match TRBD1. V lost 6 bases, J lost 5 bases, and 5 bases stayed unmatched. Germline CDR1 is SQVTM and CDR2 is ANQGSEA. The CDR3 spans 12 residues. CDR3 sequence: CSVWTGRTEAFF. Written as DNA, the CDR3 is TGCAGCGTATGGACAGGGCGAACTGAAGCTTTCTTT.

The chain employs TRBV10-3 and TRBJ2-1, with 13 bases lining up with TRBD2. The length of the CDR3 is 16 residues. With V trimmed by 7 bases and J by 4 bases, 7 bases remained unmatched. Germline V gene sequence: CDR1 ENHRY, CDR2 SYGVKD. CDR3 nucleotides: TGTGCCATCACCAAGGGGACTAGCGGGGTATACAATGAGCAGTTCTTC. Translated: CAITKGTSGVYNEQFF.

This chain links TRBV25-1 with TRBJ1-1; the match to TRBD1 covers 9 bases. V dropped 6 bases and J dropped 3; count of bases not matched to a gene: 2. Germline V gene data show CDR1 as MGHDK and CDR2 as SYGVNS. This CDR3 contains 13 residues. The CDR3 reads CASRRQGDTEAFF. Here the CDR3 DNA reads TGTGCCAGCAGACGACAGGGGGACACTGAAGCTTTCTTT.

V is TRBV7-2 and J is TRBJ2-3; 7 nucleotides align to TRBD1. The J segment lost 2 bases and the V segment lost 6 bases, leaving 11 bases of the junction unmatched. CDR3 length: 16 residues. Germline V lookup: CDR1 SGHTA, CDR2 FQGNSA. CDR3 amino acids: CASRTLVTGATDTQYF. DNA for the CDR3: TGTGCCAGCAGGACTCTCGTAACAGGGGCCACAGATACGCAGTATTTT.

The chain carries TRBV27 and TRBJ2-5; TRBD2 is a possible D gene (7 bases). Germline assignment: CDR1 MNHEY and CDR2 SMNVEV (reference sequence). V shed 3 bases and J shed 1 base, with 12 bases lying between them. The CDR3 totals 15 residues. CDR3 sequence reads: CASSFGGPPQETQYF. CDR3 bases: TGTGCCAGCAGTTTCGGGGGGCCTCCCCAAGAGACCCAGTACTTC.

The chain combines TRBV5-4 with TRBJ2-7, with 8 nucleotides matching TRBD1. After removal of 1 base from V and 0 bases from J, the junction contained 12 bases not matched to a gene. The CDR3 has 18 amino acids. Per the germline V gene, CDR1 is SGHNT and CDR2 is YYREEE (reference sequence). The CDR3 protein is CASSLSRGTGKHSYEQYF. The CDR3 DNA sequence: TGTGCCAGCAGCTTGTCCCGAGGGACAGGAAAACACTCCTACGAGCAGTACTTC.

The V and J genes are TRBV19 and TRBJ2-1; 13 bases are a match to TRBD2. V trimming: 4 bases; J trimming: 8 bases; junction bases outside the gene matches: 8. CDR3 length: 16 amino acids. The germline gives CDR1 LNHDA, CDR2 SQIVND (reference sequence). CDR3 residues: CASSRLAGGLRDEQFF. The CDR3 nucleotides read TGTGCCAGTAGTAGACTAGCGGGGGGACTCAGGGATGAGCAGTTCTTC.

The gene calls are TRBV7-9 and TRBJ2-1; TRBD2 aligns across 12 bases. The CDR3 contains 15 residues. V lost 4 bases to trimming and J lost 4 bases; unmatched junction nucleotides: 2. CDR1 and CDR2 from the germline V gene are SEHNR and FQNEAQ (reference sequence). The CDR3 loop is CASSSLAGGYNEQFF. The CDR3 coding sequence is TGTGCCAGCAGCTCACTAGCGGGGGGTTACAATGAGCAGTTCTTC. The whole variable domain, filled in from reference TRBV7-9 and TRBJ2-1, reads DTGVSQNPRHKITKRGQNVTFRCDPISEHNRLYWYRQTLGQGPEFLTYFQNEAQLEKSRLLSDRFSAERPKGSFSTLEIQRTEQGDSAMYLCASSSLAGGYNEQFFGPGTRLTVL.

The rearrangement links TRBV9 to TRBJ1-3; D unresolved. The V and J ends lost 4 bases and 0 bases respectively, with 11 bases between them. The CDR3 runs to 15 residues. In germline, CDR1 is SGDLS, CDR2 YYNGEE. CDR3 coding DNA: TGTGCCAGCAGCCCAAGAGGGTTCTCTGGAAACACCATATATTTT. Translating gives CASSPRGFSGNTIYF.

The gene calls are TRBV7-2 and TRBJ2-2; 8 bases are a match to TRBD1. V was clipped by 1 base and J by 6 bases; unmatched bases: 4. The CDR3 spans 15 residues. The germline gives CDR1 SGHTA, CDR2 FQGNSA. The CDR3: CASSLVQGAAGELFF. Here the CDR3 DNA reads TGTGCCAGCAGCTTAGTTCAGGGGGCCGCCGGGGAGCTGTTTTTT.

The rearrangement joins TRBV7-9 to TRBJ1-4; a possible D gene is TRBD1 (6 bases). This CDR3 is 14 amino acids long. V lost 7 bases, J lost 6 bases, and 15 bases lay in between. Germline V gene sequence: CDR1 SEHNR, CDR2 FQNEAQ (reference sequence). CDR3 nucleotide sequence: TGTGCCAGCACCCAACCGGACAGTGATGAAAAACTGTTTTTT. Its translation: CASTQPDSDEKLFF.

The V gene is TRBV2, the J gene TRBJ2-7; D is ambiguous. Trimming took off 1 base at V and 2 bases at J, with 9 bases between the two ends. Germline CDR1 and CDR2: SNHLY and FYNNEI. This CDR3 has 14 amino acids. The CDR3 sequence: CASSEGQFTYEQYF. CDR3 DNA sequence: TGTGCCAGCAGTGAAGGGCAGTTCACCTACGAGCAGTACTTC.

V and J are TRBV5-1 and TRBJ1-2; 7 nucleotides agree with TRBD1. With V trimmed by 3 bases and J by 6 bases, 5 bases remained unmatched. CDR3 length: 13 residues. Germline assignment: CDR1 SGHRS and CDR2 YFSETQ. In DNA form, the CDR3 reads TGCGCCAGCAGCTCCGGGACAGCTCATGGCTACACCTTC. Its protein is CASSSGTAHGYTF.

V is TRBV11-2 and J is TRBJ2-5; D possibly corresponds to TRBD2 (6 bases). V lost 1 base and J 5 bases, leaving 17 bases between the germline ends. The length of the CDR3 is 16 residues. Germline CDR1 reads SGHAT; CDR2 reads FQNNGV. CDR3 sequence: CASSLVGLGGAETQYF. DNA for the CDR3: TGTGCCAGCAGCTTAGTGGGACTCGGCGGGGCGGAGACCCAGTACTTC.

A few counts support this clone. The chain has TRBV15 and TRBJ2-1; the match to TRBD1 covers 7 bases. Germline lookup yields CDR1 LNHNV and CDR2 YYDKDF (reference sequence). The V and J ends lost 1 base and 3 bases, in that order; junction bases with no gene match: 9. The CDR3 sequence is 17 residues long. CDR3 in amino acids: CATSRGPGQISYNEQFF. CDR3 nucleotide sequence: TGTGCCACCAGCAGAGGCCCGGGACAGATAAGCTACAATGAGCAGTTCTTC.

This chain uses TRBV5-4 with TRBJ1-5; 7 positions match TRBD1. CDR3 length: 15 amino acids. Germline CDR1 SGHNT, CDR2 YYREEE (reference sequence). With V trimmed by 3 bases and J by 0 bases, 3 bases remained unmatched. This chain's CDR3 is CASSSGQNSNQPQHF. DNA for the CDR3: TGTGCCAGCAGCTCGGGACAGAATAGCAATCAGCCCCAGCATTTT.